Listed below are T cell receptor beta chains from one sample, sequenced in a study of regulatory T cells in long-lasting Graves disease. Using its own MiXCR run on the multiplex PCR reads, TCRdb lists one record per CDR3 protein. Among under 350,000 distinct CDR3 sequences listed, around 23% were seen once. The material sequenced was peripheral blood mononuclear cells (PBMCs), taken when the disease was refractory, from a patient treated with antithyroid drugs. Receptor source: a female donor with Graves disease. CDR3s include the opening cysteine and the closing phenylalanine or tryptophan. D genes are given only for firm matches. Clone size appears in some rows only: once, few, many, or a class for an expanded clone.

15	TRBV12-3/TRBV12-4	TRBJ2-5	TRBD2	many	CASSFATSGQETQYF
15	TRBV29-1	TRBJ2-1	TRBD1	.	CSVILLRQGYNEQFF
16	TRBV11-2	TRBJ2-1	TRBD2	.	CASSSHLAGAGNEQFF
15	TRBV27	TRBJ2-7	TRBD1	.	CASSPWDRGLYEQYF
10	TRBV20-1	TRBJ2-7	.	few	CSARDYEQYF
13	TRBV25-1	TRBJ1-4	.	.	CASRSSTNEKLFF
15	TRBV7-6	TRBJ2-3	TRBD1	.	CASRRRDSLTDTQYF
15	TRBV20-1	TRBJ2-5	TRBD1	many	CSAIGQGEIQETQYF
21	TRBV28	TRBJ1-5	TRBD1	.	CASSFLSLRTGVEPGNQPQHF
15	TRBV19	TRBJ1-5	.	.	CASSILRGGNQPQHF
15	TRBV19	TRBJ2-2	.	.	CASSIQTSATGELFF
16	TRBV20-1	TRBJ2-7	TRBD1	many	CSARGWGVGTGDEQYF
14	TRBV3-1	TRBJ2-5	.	many	CASSQDSRWETQYF
13	TRBV7-8	TRBJ2-7	.	many	CASSAITVHEQYF
16	TRBV4-3	TRBJ2-7	TRBD1	few	CASSQVPGTGAGEQYF
13	TRBV25-1	TRBJ2-7	.	.	CASSEGDSNEQYF
14	TRBV20-1	TRBJ2-7	.	many	CSARVLRTNPEEYF
13	TRBV28	TRBJ1-5	.	many	CASSPTGFQPQHF
14	TRBV10-3	TRBJ2-7	TRBD2	many	CATRTSGRIYEQYF
14	TRBV6-2/TRBV6-3	TRBJ2-7	.	few	CASSGHGVSYEQYF
13	TRBV6-1	TRBJ1-1	.	.	CASSRGVNTEAFF
16	TRBV29-1	TRBJ1-1	.	.	CSVDFAQGPLDTEAFF